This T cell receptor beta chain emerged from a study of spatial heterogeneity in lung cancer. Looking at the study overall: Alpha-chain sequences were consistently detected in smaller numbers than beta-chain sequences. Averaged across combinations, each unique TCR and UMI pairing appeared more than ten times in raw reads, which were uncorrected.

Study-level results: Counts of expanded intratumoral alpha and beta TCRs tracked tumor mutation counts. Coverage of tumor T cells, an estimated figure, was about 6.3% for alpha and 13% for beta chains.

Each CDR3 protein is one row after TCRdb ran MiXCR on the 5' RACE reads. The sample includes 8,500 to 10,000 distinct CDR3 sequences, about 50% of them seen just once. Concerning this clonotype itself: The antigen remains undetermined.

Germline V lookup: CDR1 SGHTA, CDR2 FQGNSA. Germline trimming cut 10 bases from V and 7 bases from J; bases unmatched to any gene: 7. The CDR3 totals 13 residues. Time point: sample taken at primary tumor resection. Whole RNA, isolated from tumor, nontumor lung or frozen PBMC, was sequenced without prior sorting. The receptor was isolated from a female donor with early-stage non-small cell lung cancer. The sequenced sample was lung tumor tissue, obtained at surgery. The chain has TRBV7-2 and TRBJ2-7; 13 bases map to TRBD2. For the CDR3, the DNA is TGTGCCACCAGACTAGCGGGGGGAAGTGAGCAGTACTTC. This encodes CATRLAGGSEQYF.